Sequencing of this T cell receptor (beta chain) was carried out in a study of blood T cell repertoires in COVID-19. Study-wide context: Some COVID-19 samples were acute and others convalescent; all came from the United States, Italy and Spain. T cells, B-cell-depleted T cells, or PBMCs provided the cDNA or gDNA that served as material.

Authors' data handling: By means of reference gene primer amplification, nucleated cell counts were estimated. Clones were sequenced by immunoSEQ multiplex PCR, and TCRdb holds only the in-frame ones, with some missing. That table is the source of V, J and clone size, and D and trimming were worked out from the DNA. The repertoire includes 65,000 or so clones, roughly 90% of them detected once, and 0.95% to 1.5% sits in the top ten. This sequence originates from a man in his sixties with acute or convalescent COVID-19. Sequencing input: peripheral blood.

The CDR3 is CASSSPGQGLDGYTF. The DNA of the CDR3 is TGTGCCAGTAGTAGCCCGGGACAGGGATTGGATGGCTACACCTTC. The chain has TRBV19 and TRBJ1-2; 9 bases are a match to TRBD1. Germline V lookup: CDR1 LNHDA, CDR2 SQIVND (reference sequence). The CDR3 sequence is 15 residues long. Trimming cost V 4 bases and J 6 bases; bases outside gene matches: 9.